The 20 T cell receptor beta chains below come from one sample, sequenced in a study of T cells in tuberculosis. Stated time point: new active TB diagnosis, blood taken before or within 7 days of starting treatment. The data were produced by immunoSEQ multiplex PCR, yet TCRdb's version contains in-frame clones alone and is incomplete. The sample shows around 30,000 clones, roughly 82% of them seen only once. Here the sequenced sample was PBMCs, taken at tuberculosis diagnosis. These receptors all stem from an adult with tuberculosis.

V usage is TRBV6-6 and J usage is TRBJ1-2; tentatively, D is TRBD1 (6 bases). Looked up from germline, CDR1 is MNHNY and CDR2 is SVGAGI (reference sequence). CDR3 length: 12 residues. Trimming stripped 6 bases from V and 6 bases from J, with 11 bases between. CDR3 DNA sequence: TGTGCCAGCAGCTCGGACAGACATGGCTACACCTTC. This encodes CASSSDRHGYTF.

The gene calls are TRBV30 and TRBJ1-1; TRBD1 matches 12 bases. The trim removed 2 bases at V and 3 bases at J, leaving 7 bases unmatched. There are 16 residues in the CDR3. Germline lookup yields CDR1 GTSNPN and CDR2 SVGIG (reference sequence). The CDR3 region is CAWSQGGTGGYTEAFF. CDR3 sequence (DNA): TGTGCCTGGAGTCAAGGGGGGACAGGGGGCTACACTGAAGCTTTCTTT.

V usage is TRBV28 and J usage is TRBJ2-7; 9 bases align to TRBD1. The V segment lost 6 bases and the J segment 3 bases; nucleotides outside the gene matches: 9. Germline V CDR1 and CDR2: MDHEN, SYDVKM. The length of the CDR3 is 15 residues. The CDR3 DNA reads as TGTGCCAGCAGGGGACAGGGAGGGGGCCTCTACGAGCAGTACTTC. This encodes CASRGQGGGLYEQYF.

The chain has TRBV30 and TRBJ1-1; possibly TRBD1 for D (6 bases). CDR1 is GTSNPN, CDR2 SVGIG, per germline (reference sequence). The CDR3 length is 13 residues. The V and J ends lost 8 bases and 1 base respectively, with 14 bases between them. The CDR3 bases are TGTGCCCGCAAGGGGGACGAGAACACTGAAGCTTTCTTT. Protein sequence: CARKGDENTEAFF.

The chain has TRBV27 and TRBJ2-7; perhaps TRBD2 as D (5 bases). The CDR3 has 16 amino acids. V lost 1 base and J lost 1, with 14 bases in between. The germline CDR1 and CDR2 sequences are MNHEY and SMNVEV (reference sequence). The DNA for the CDR3 is TGTGCCAGCAGTTTATATGACGCCGGAGGTTCCTACGAGCAGTACTTC. Translated, it gives CASSLYDAGGSYEQYF.

The J gene is TRBJ2-1, the V gene TRBV9; D unresolved. The V end lost 3 bases, the J end lost 0 bases, and 7 bases lay between the germline ends. Germline values: CDR1 SGDLS, CDR2 YYNGEE. This CDR3 is built from 14 residues. CDR3 in amino acids: CASSEPSSYNEQFF. The CDR3 nucleotides read TGTGCCAGCAGCGAACCTAGCTCCTACAATGAGCAGTTCTTC.

This chain joins TRBV18 and TRBJ2-3; unclear D gene. The CDR3 contains 14 residues. Per the germline V gene, CDR1 is KGHSH and CDR2 is LQKENI. The V gene lost 6 bases and the J gene lost 5 bases, with 15 bases spanning the gap. For the CDR3, the DNA is TGTGCCAGCTCTCGGTTGACTGAGAAAGATACGCAGTATTTT. It translates to CASSRLTEKDTQYF.

This clone was counted once. V and J are TRBV6-5 and TRBJ1-6, with TRBD1 identical over 7 bases. Per the germline V gene, CDR1 is MNHEY and CDR2 is SVGAGI. J lost 10 bases, V lost 8 bases, and 14 bases had no gene match. The CDR3 sequence is 15 residues long. CDR3 region: CASCLRQGVRSPLHF. The CDR3 bases are TGTGCCAGCTGCCTACGACAGGGTGTACGGTCACCCCTCCACTTT.

The chain combines TRBV4-1 with TRBJ1-1, with a tentative D call TRBD1 (6 bases). This CDR3 spans 15 amino acids. The germline V gene encodes CDR1 MGHRA and CDR2 YSYEKL. V was trimmed by 4 bases and J by 7 bases, leaving 19 bases between them. The CDR3 coding sequence is TGCGCCAGCAGCCTAAAGTCCCTACAGGGTGATGAAGCTTTCTTT. This gives the protein CASSLKSLQGDEAFF.

The chain has TRBV5-4 and TRBJ2-2; D might be TRBD2 (6 bases). This CDR3 is built from 15 residues. Germline V gene data show CDR1 as SGHNT and CDR2 as YYREEE (reference sequence). V dropped 4 bases and J dropped 3 bases, with 13 bases sitting between them. The CDR3 loop reads CASSLGTGDTGELFF. CDR3 DNA sequence: TGTGCCAGCAGCCTCGGGACTGGCGACACCGGGGAGCTGTTTTTT.

The chain joins TRBV7-9 to TRBJ1-5, with D perhaps TRBD1 (5 bases). This CDR3 is 16 amino acids long. V gave up 1 base and J gave up 4 bases, with 14 bases separating them. Germline CDR1 is SEHNR and CDR2 is FQNEAQ (reference sequence). Here the CDR3 DNA reads TGTGCCAGCAGCTTAGAACGTGGGGGACTAAATCAGCCCCAGCATTTT. Translation gives CASSLERGGLNQPQHF.

The rearrangement uses TRBV5-8 and TRBJ1-2, with D tentatively TRBD1 (6 bases). The ends were cut back, 0 bases at V and 4 bases at J, with 7 bases in the middle. The CDR3 extends over 13 amino acids. Germline CDR1 and CDR2: SGHTS and YDEGEE. The CDR3 DNA follows: TGTGCCAGCAGCTTGGGGGGGCGCTATGGCTACACCTTC. Protein: CASSLGGRYGYTF.

The chain links TRBV6-5 to TRBJ1-1; D perhaps matches TRBD1 (5 bases). The CDR3 length is 12 residues. Germline V lookup: CDR1 MNHEY, CDR2 SVGAGI. Trimming pared 4 bases from V and 7 bases from J, leaving 10 bases between. The CDR3 nucleotides read TGTGCCAGCAGTTTGTGGGGCAGTGAAGCTTTCTTT. This codes for CASSLWGSEAFF.

This clone has a handful of counts. The rearrangement links TRBV15 to TRBJ1-5; D not certain. The V and J ends lost 0 bases and 0 bases respectively, with 12 bases between them. Germline V lookup: CDR1 LNHNV, CDR2 YYDKDF (reference sequence). The CDR3 runs to 17 residues. CDR3 in amino acids: CATSRESAGYSNQPQHF. In DNA, the CDR3 is TGTGCCACCAGCAGAGAGTCCGCAGGTTATAGCAATCAGCCCCAGCATTTT.

The chain couples TRBV11-1 to TRBJ2-1; 12 bases map to TRBD2. From germline, CDR1 is SGHAT and CDR2 FQDESV (reference sequence). V lost 5 bases, J lost 2 bases, and 7 bases stayed unmatched. The CDR3 has 17 amino acids. The DNA of the CDR3 is TGTGCCAGCAGCCCTAGGACTAGCGGGGTCACCTACAATGAGCAGTTCTTC. It specifies CASSPRTSGVTYNEQFF.

The rearrangement links TRBV30 to TRBJ1-1, with D uncertain. V was trimmed by 0 bases and J by 0 bases, leaving 5 bases between them. CDR1 and CDR2 from the germline V gene are GTSNPN and SVGIG (reference sequence). The CDR3 is 13 residues long. In DNA, the CDR3 is TGTGCCTGGAGTGTAACTATGAACACTGAAGCTTTCTTT. Its translation is CAWSVTMNTEAFF.

The chain joins TRBV5-4 to TRBJ1-1; 7 nucleotides agree with TRBD1. V shed 2 bases and J 4 bases; nucleotides not matched to a gene: 5. Germline values: CDR1 SGHNT, CDR2 YYREEE (reference sequence). The CDR3 length is 14 residues. CDR3 in amino acids: CASSFDQGVTEAFF. Written as DNA, the CDR3 is TGTGCCAGCAGCTTTGATCAGGGGGTCACTGAAGCTTTCTTT.

This clone was recorded a few times. This chain uses TRBV5-1 with TRBJ2-7; 10 positions match TRBD1. V lost 4 bases to trimming and J lost 5 bases; unmatched junction nucleotides: 6. The CDR3 contains 14 residues. Germline V gene data show CDR1 as SGHRS and CDR2 as YFSETQ. This CDR3 is CASSTTGGWDEQYF. CDR3 DNA: TGCGCCAGCAGCACGACAGGGGGCTGGGACGAGCAGTACTTC. Full variable domain (remainder filled in from reference TRBV5-1 and TRBJ2-7): KAGVTQTPRYLIKTRGQQVTLSCSPISGHRSVSWYQQTPGQGLQFLFEYFSETQRNKGNFPGRFSGRQFSNSRSEMNVSTLELGDSALYLCASSTTGGWDEQYFGPGTRLTVT.

The rearrangement links TRBV7-3 to TRBJ1-1, with 10 bases lining up with TRBD1. This CDR3 has 13 amino acids. CDR1 is SGHTA and CDR2 is FQGTGA in the germline V gene. V shed 5 bases and J 4 bases; nucleotides not matched to a gene: 1. CDR3 residues: CASSRTGGTEAFF. Written as DNA, the CDR3 is TGTGCCAGCAGCCGGACAGGGGGCACTGAAGCTTTCTTT.

The chain carries TRBV19 and TRBJ2-1; D is perhaps TRBD2 (6 bases). Germline V gene sequence: CDR1 LNHDA, CDR2 SQIVND (reference sequence). The length of the CDR3 is 13 residues. Trimming took off 7 bases at V and 10 bases at J, with 17 bases between the two ends. The CDR3 sequence is CASNYGGSGEQFF. For the CDR3, the DNA is TGTGCCAGTAACTACGGGGGAAGCGGGGAGCAGTTCTTC.